Listed below are T cell receptor beta chains from one sample, sequenced in a study of OX40 agonist ivuxolimab in advanced cancers. The data were produced by immunoSEQ multiplex PCR, yet TCRdb's version contains in-frame clones alone and is incomplete. The sample carries around 14,000 clones, around nine tenths recorded once. Source: CD4+ or CD8+ T cells sorted from blood, taken in a trial of the OX40 agonist ivuxolimab. The receptors originated from an adult with an advanced solid tumor such as melanoma, head and neck, liver or kidney cancer. Both conserved end residues are part of each CDR3.

cdr3_length	v_call	j_call	cdr3_aa
13	TRBV7-9	TRBJ2-5	CASSLGRQETQYF
18	TRBV7-9	TRBJ1-6	CASSLARTGSSYNSPLHF
17	TRBV5-1	TRBJ2-7	CASITQGSRDDYYEQYF
17	TRBV5-4	TRBJ2-3	CASRSTRGQGSPDTQYF
16	TRBV6-5	TRBJ2-2	CASSYQGHRPTGELFF
18	TRBV2	TRBJ2-3	CASRAGTGLGVPTDTQYF
13	TRBV6-5	TRBJ1-6	CASSYDLNSPLHF
13	TRBV21-1	TRBJ2-1	CASSKGSLTEQFF
16	TRBV6-1	TRBJ1-6	CASSVERQYYNSPLHF
14	TRBV5-5	TRBJ2-2	CASSLSAASGELFF
14	TRBV6-1	TRBJ2-5	CASSERGSKETQYF
14	TRBV27	TRBJ2-7	CASSYSGGIYEQYF
14	TRBV19	TRBJ1-1	CASSTQRQNTEAFF
13	TRBV9	TRBJ2-2	CASSVDNTGELFF
13	TRBV7-2	TRBJ1-3	CASSPNSGNTIYF
14	TRBV11-3	TRBJ2-3	CASSAQSDRNTQYF
14	TRBV6-6	TRBJ1-2	CASSYYGGSSGYTF
14	TRBV7-9	TRBJ1-6	CASSLVDTSSPLHF
15	TRBV7-3	TRBJ2-3	CASSLLRTSTDTQYF
15	TRBV15	TRBJ1-4	CATSRERQRNEKLFF
15	TRBV9	TRBJ2-2	CASSVGGMNTGELFF
14	TRBV6-6	TRBJ1-3	CASSLWTSGNTIYF
16	TRBV21-1	TRBJ2-2	CASSKRIRRYTGELFF
13	TRBV12-2	TRBJ1-6	CASRFPGTRPLHF
14	TRBV11-2	TRBJ1-3	CASRVTGAGNTIYF
15	TRBV2	TRBJ1-6	CASSDVGRGNSPLHF
14	TRBV10-1	TRBJ2-1	CASTDGGAENEQFF
14	TRBV15	TRBJ1-1	CATSSWDRGAEAFF
14	TRBV18	TRBJ1-1	CASSPLDRGTEAFF
17	TRBV7-8	TRBJ2-1	CASSLAPWGRGYNEQFF
14	TRBV11-2	TRBJ1-3	CASSLRSLGNTIYF
15	TRBV7-3	TRBJ2-1	CASSFDSSSYNEQFF
13	TRBV6-1	TRBJ2-3	CASSEALADTQYF
11	TRBV20-1	TRBJ1-2	CSAMAGEGYTF
15	TRBV2	TRBJ2-3	CASSIAGQSTDTQYF
16	TRBV6-6	TRBJ2-3	CASSREGQGGTDTQYF
15	TRBV18	TRBJ1-6	CASSPGESYNSPLHF
15	TRBV7-9	TRBJ2-5	CASSLDGGYQETQYF
14	TRBV7-3	TRBJ1-1	CASSSRDRNLEAFF
14	TRBV9	TRBJ2-7	CASSVGGAFYEQYF
15	TRBV27	TRBJ1-1	CASARGSNMNTEAFF
15	TRBV12-2	TRBJ2-7	CASRPRTSFSYEQYF
13	TRBV2	TRBJ1-2	CASRAAANYGYTF
14	TRBV5-6	TRBJ1-1	CASSLEVRWTEAFF
15	TRBV5-1	TRBJ2-5	CASSSPLGTSETQYF
12	TRBV5-8	TRBJ2-7	CASSGQGYEQYF
13	TRBV5-4	TRBJ1-2	CASSLAGTYGYTF
13	TRBV27	TRBJ2-7	CASSIRRGYEQYF
14	TRBV25-1	TRBJ1-4	CASSETGWGEKLFF
13	TRBV18	TRBJ2-7	CASSSQGSYEQYF
14	TRBV5-1	TRBJ1-4	CASSLGGGNEKLFF
16	TRBV7-8	TRBJ1-1	CASSLGLLTAYTEAFF
14	TRBV9	TRBJ2-6	CEAGKSPGANVLTF
15	TRBV13	TRBJ1-6	CASSLTLGGDSPLHF
15	TRBV7-2	TRBJ1-2	CASSLDFGSRSGYTF